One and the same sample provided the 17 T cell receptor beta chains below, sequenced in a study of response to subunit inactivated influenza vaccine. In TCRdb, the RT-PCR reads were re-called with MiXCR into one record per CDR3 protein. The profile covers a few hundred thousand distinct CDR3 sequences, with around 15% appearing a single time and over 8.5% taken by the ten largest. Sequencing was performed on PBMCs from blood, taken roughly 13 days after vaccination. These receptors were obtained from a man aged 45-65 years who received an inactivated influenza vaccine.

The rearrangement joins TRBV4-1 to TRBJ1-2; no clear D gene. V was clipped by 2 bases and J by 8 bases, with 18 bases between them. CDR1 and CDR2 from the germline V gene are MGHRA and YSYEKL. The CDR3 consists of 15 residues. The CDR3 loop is CASSQIGRRTRGYTF. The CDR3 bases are TGCGCCAGCAGCCAAATAGGACGGCGAACTAGGGGCTACACCTTC.

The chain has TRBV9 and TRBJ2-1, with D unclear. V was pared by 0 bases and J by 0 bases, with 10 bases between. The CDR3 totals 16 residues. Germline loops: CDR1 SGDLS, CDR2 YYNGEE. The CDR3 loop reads CASSVGQTSSYNEQFF. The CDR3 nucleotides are TGTGCCAGCAGCGTAGGCCAGACGAGCTCCTACAATGAGCAGTTCTTC.

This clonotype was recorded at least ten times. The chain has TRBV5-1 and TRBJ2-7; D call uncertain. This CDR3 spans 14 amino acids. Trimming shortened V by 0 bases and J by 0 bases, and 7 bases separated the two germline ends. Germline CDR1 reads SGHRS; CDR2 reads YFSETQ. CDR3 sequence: CASSLDVSSYEQYF. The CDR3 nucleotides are TGCGCCAGCAGCTTGGATGTCTCCTCCTACGAGCAGTACTTC.

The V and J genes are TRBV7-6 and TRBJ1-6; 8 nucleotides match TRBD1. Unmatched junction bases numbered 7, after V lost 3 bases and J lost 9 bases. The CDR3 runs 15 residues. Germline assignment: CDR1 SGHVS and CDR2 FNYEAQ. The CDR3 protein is CASSLGTGGGSPLHF. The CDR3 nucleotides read TGTGCCAGCAGCTTGGGCACAGGGGGAGGTTCACCCCTCCACTTT.

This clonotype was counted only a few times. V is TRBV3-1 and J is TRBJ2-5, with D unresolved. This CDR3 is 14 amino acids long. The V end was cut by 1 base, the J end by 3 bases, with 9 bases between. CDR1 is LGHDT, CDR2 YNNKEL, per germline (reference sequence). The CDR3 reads CASSQVLGKETQYF. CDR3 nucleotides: TGTGCCAGCAGCCAAGTTCTAGGGAAAGAGACCCAGTACTTC.

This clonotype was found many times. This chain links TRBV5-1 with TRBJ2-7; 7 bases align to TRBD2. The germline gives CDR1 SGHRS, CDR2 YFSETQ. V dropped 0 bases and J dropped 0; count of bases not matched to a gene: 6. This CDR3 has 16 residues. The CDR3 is CASSLGASGSSYEQYF. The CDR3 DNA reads TGCGCCAGCAGCTTGGGAGCTAGCGGAAGCTCCTACGAGCAGTACTTC. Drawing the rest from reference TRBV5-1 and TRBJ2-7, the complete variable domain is KAGVTQTPRYLIKTRGQQVTLSCSPISGHRSVSWYQQTPGQGLQFLFEYFSETQRNKGNFPGRFSGRQFSNSRSEMNVSTLELGDSALYLCASSLGASGSSYEQYFGPGTRLTVT.

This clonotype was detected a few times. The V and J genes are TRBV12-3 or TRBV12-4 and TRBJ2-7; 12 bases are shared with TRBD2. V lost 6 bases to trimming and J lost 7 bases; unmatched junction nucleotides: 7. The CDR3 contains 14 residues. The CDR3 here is CASSLAGGPREQYF. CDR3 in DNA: TGTGCCAGCAGCCTAGCGGGAGGGCCCCGGGAGCAGTACTTC.

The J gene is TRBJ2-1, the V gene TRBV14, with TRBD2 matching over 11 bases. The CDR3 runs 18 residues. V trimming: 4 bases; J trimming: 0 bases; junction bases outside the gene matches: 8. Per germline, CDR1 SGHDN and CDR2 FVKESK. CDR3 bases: TGTGCCAGCAGCCTGGGGACTAGCGGCTGGAGCTCCTACAATGAGCAGTTCTTC. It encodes CASSLGTSGWSSYNEQFF.

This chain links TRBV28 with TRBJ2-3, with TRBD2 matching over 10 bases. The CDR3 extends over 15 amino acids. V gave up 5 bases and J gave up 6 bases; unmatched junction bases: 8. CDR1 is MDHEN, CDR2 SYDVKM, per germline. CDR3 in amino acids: CASSPVAGGRDTQYF. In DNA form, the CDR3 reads TGTGCCAGCAGTCCGGTAGCGGGAGGCCGTGATACGCAGTATTTT.

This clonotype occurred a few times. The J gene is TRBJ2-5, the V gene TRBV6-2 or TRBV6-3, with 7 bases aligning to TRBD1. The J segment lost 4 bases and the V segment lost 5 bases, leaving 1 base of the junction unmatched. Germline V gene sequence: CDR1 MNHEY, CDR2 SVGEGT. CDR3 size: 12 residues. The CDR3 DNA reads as TGTGCCAGCAGTCGACAGGGAGAGACCCAGTACTTC. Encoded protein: CASSRQGETQYF.

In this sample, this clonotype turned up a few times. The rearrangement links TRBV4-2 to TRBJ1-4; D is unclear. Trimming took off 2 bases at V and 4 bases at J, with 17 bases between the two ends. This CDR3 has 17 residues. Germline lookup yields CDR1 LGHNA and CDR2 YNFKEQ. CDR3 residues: CASSQPSGQLINEKLFF. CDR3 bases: TGTGCCAGCAGCCAACCTAGCGGCCAGCTAATTAATGAAAAACTGTTTTTT.

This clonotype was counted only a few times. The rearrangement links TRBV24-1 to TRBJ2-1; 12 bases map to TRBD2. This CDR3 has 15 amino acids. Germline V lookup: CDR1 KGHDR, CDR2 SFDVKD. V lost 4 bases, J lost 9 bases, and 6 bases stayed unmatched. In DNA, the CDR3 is TGTGCCACCAGTGAGACTAGCGGGAGACAGGGTGAGCAGTTCTTC. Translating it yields CATSETSGRQGEQFF.

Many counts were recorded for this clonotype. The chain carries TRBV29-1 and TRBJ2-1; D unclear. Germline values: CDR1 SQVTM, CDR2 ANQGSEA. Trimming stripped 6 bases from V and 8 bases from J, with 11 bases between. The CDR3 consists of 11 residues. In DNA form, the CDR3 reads TGCAGCGTCGCCTTATCGGATGAGCAGTTCTTC. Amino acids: CSVALSDEQFF.

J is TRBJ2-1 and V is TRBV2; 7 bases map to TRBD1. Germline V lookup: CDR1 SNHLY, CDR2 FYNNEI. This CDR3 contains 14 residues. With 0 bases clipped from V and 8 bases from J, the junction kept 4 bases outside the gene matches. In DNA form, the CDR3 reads TGTGCCAGCAGTGAAGCGACAGGGTACGATGAGCAGTTCTTC. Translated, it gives CASSEATGYDEQFF.

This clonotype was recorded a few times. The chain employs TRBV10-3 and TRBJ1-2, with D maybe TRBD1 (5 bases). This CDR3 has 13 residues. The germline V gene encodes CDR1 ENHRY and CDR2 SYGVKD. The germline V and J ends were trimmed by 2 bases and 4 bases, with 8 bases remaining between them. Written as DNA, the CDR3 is TGTGCCATCAGTGAGCCAGGGTTCTATGGCTACACCTTC. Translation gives CAISEPGFYGYTF.

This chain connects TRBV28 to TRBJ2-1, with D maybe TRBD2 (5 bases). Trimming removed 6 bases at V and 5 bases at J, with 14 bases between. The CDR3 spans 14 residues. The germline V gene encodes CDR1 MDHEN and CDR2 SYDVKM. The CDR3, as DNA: TGTGCCAGCAGATCCCCCACTAGACACAATGAGCAGTTCTTC. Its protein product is CASRSPTRHNEQFF. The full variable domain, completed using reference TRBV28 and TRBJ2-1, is DVKVTQSSRYLVKRTGEKVFLECVQDMDHENMFWYRQDPGLGLRLIYFSYDVKMKEKGDIPEGYSVSREKKERFSLILESASTNQTSMYLCASRSPTRHNEQFFGPGTRLTVL.

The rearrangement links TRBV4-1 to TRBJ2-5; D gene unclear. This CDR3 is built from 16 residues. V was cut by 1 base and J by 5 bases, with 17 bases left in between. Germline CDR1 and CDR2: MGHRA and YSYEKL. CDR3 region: CASSQGMLVSHETQYF. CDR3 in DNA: TGCGCCAGCAGCCAAGGGATGCTAGTCTCTCACGAGACCCAGTACTTC.